Each of the 26 T cell receptor beta chains below was sequenced from the same sample in a study of blood T cell repertoires in COVID-19. Clones were sequenced by immunoSEQ multiplex PCR, and TCRdb holds only the in-frame ones, with some missing. The data hold approximately 140,000 clones, with around four fifths observed a single time. Sequencing was performed on peripheral blood. The receptors come from a man between 65 and 79 years old with acute or convalescent COVID-19.

V is TRBV24-1 and J is TRBJ2-1; 7 bases map to TRBD2. V lost 8 bases to trimming and J lost 7 bases; unmatched junction nucleotides: 7. CDR3 length equals 13 residues. Germline V gene lookup returns CDR1 KGHDR and CDR2 SFDVKD. The CDR3 DNA reads TGTGCCACCAAGAGCGGCGGGGGAAATGAGCAGTTCTTC. As protein: CATKSGGGNEQFF.

The V gene is TRBV12-3 or TRBV12-4, the J gene TRBJ2-3, with unresolved D. The V end lost 6 bases, the J end lost 6 bases, and 10 bases lay between the germline ends. The CDR3 sequence is 12 residues long. Here the CDR3 reads CASRAGPDTQYF. As DNA, the CDR3 is TGTGCCAGCAGAGCCGGTCCCGATACGCAGTATTTT.

V and J are TRBV28 and TRBJ2-1, with 9 bases matching TRBD2. The J segment lost 1 base and the V segment lost 6 bases, leaving 7 bases of the junction unmatched. Germline lookup yields CDR1 MDHEN and CDR2 SYDVKM. This CDR3 is 16 amino acids long. Here the CDR3 reads CASRTSAGGSYNEQFF. CDR3 sequence (DNA): TGTGCCAGCAGGACCTCAGCGGGAGGATCCTACAATGAGCAGTTCTTC.

The rearrangement joins TRBV18 to TRBJ1-6; TRBD1 aligns across 8 bases. Trimming cost V 0 bases and J 9 bases; bases outside gene matches: 1. Germline loops: CDR1 KGHSH, CDR2 LQKENI. The CDR3 is 14 residues long. The CDR3 DNA is TGTGCCAGCTCACCACCGGACAGGGTTTCACCCCTCCACTTT. This codes for CASSPPDRVSPLHF.

The chain uses TRBV4-1 and TRBJ2-1; possibly TRBD1 for D (5 bases). Trimming pared 2 bases from V and 2 bases from J, leaving 16 bases between. Germline V gene sequence: CDR1 MGHRA, CDR2 YSYEKL. CDR3 size: 17 residues. CDR3 in amino acids: CASSQSPAMGPYNEQFF. For the CDR3, the DNA is TGCGCCAGCAGCCAATCCCCCGCGATGGGGCCCTACAATGAGCAGTTCTTC.

This rearrangement joins TRBV27 to TRBJ2-6, with a weak D call TRBD1 (5 bases). This CDR3 contains 15 residues. The germline V gene has CDR1 MNHEY and CDR2 SMNVEV (reference sequence). Trimming pared 6 bases from V and 3 bases from J, leaving 12 bases between. CDR3 residues: CASSADRFGANVLTF. The CDR3, as DNA: TGTGCCAGCAGCGCCGACAGATTTGGGGCCAACGTCCTGACTTTC.

V gene TRBV5-6 combines with J gene TRBJ2-2; perhaps TRBD2 as D (5 bases). Germline lookup yields CDR1 SGHDT and CDR2 YYEEEE. V gave up 0 bases and J gave up 0 bases, with 12 bases separating them. CDR3 length equals 17 residues. The CDR3 DNA follows: TGTGCCAGCAGCTTGGACTGGAGGAGGCCGAACACCGGGGAGCTGTTTTTT. Its protein product is CASSLDWRRPNTGELFF.

The rearrangement uses TRBV11-2 and TRBJ2-1; TRBD2 agrees at 9 bases. J was trimmed by 2 bases and V by 7 bases; bases with no gene match: 9. Germline CDR1 is SGHAT and CDR2 is FQNNGV. The CDR3 contains 16 residues. CDR3 region: CASIPQSSGAYNEQFF. CDR3 DNA sequence: TGTGCCAGCATCCCCCAGTCTAGCGGGGCCTACAATGAGCAGTTCTTC. The full variable domain, with the rest looked up from reference TRBV11-2 and TRBJ2-1, is EAGVAQSPRYKIIEKRQSVAFWCNPISGHATLYWYQQILGQGPKLLIQFQNNGVVDDSQLPKDRFSAERLKGVDSTLKIQPAKLEDSAVYLCASIPQSSGAYNEQFFGPGTRLTVL.

This chain joins TRBV5-5 and TRBJ1-6; maybe TRBD1 (5 bases). Germline V gene data show CDR1 as SGHKS and CDR2 as YYEKEE (reference sequence). The CDR3 contains 14 residues. Deletions cut 6 bases from V and 8 bases from J, with 15 bases between. DNA of the CDR3: TGTGCCAGCAACCGAGGACCGGGGGATTCACCCCTCCACTTT. Residues: CASNRGPGDSPLHF.

The chain recombines TRBV3-1 (or the pseudogene TRBV3-2) with TRBJ1-2, with a possible D match to TRBD1 (5 bases). The CDR3 length is 13 residues. V lost 4 bases, J lost 8 bases, and 14 bases lay in between. CDR1 is LGHDT and CDR2 is YNNKEL in the germline V gene (reference sequence). The CDR3 sequence: CASSPGPLAGYTF. In DNA, the CDR3 is TGTGCCAGCAGCCCGGGACCCCTAGCGGGCTACACCTTC.

The chain employs TRBV6-5 and TRBJ1-1; 8 bases fit TRBD1. Germline V gene data show CDR1 as MNHEY and CDR2 as SVGAGI. The ends lost 8 bases at V and 2 bases at J; junction bases unmatched: 10. The CDR3 has 15 amino acids. CDR3 in DNA: TGTGCCAGCCAGGATCAGGGGGCCGGAAACACTGAAGCTTTCTTT. Translating it yields CASQDQGAGNTEAFF.

The chain links TRBV5-5 to TRBJ2-3; TRBD2 agrees at 9 bases. Germline values: CDR1 SGHKS, CDR2 YYEKEE (reference sequence). CDR3 length equals 17 residues. V lost 0 bases and J lost 0; bases outside the gene matches: 5. CDR3 sequence reads: CASSLGLAVFSTDTQYF. The CDR3 DNA reads TGTGCCAGCAGCTTGGGACTAGCGGTATTTAGCACAGATACGCAGTATTTT.

Here the CDR3 reads CASSLMPRGDTGELFF. The CDR3 bases are TGTGCCAGCAGCTTAATGCCCAGGGGTGACACCGGGGAGCTGTTTTTT. The chain joins TRBV7-3 to TRBJ2-2; a possible D gene is TRBD1 (6 bases). V was trimmed by 1 base and J by 3 bases, leaving 12 bases between them. Looked up from germline, CDR1 is SGHTA and CDR2 is FQGTGA. The CDR3 is 16 residues long.

The chain is built from TRBV7-2 and TRBJ1-6; D perhaps matches TRBD1 (5 bases). This CDR3 is 14 amino acids long. CDR1 is SGHTA and CDR2 is FQGNSA in the germline V gene. V lost 2 bases, J lost 7 bases, and 9 bases lay in between. The CDR3 coding sequence is TGTGCCAGCAGCTTAAACAGGTTAAATTCACCCCTCCACTTT. Translating it yields CASSLNRLNSPLHF.

This clone showed up just once. The chain is built from TRBV7-2 and TRBJ2-5, with D possibly being TRBD1 (6 bases). The CDR3 has 15 residues. Germline values: CDR1 SGHTA, CDR2 FQGNSA. The V and J ends lost 5 bases and 1 base respectively, with 14 bases between them. The CDR3 DNA reads TGTGCCAGCAGCATAGAGACAGGACCCCAAGAGACCCAGTACTTC. The encoded protein is CASSIETGPQETQYF.

This chain uses TRBV6-5 with TRBJ1-1, with no clear D. This CDR3 is built from 13 residues. V was pared by 7 bases and J by 0 bases, with 9 bases between. The V gene's germline CDR1 is MNHEY and CDR2 SVGAGI. CDR3 DNA: TGTGCCAGCATAAGAGGGTTGAACACTGAAGCTTTCTTT. This encodes CASIRGLNTEAFF.

This clone has more than one count but fewer than ten. The chain recombines TRBV11-3 with TRBJ2-1, with D uncertain. This CDR3 is 13 amino acids long. The V gene lost 3 bases and the J gene lost 7 bases, with 10 bases spanning the gap. CDR1 SGHNT and CDR2 YENEEA come from the germline V gene. CDR3 region: CASSLASRNEQFF. The CDR3 coding sequence is TGTGCCAGCAGCTTGGCCTCGCGGAATGAGCAGTTCTTC.

The chain uses TRBV4-1 and TRBJ2-3; 11 nucleotides align to TRBD2. V trimming: 4 bases; J trimming: 6 bases; junction bases outside the gene matches: 12. Per germline, CDR1 MGHRA and CDR2 YSYEKL. This CDR3 is 17 amino acids long. The CDR3 DNA follows: TGCGCCAGCAGCCGCCAACTAGCGGGAGCCCCTGGCGATACGCAGTATTTT. Translation: CASSRQLAGAPGDTQYF.

V is TRBV12-5 and J is TRBJ2-2; D is undetermined. The CDR3 totals 15 residues. The V end lost 2 bases, the J end lost 6 bases, and 13 bases lay between the germline ends. Germline CDR1 reads LGHNT; CDR2 reads FRNRAP. The CDR3 here is CASGLSRLPPGELFF. The CDR3 DNA reads as TGTGCTAGTGGTTTGAGCAGACTCCCTCCCGGGGAGCTGTTTTTT.

The rearrangement links TRBV19 to TRBJ1-6, with a possible D match to TRBD1 (5 bases). With 7 bases removed from V and 19 bases from J, the gap between germline ends came to 23 bases. From germline, CDR1 is LNHDA and CDR2 SQIVND (reference sequence). The CDR3 is 13 residues long. The CDR3 coding sequence is TGTGCCAGTACCCAAAGGGACGGAGGGGCTCGACACTTT. This codes for CASTQRDGGARHF.

The V gene is TRBV18, the J gene TRBJ2-3, with D perhaps TRBD2 (5 bases). The CDR3 spans 13 residues. CDR1 and CDR2 from the germline V gene are KGHSH and LQKENI. V was trimmed by 8 bases and J by 2 bases, leaving 11 bases between them. The CDR3 reads CASVATITDTQYF. For the CDR3, the DNA is TGTGCCAGCGTAGCGACAATCACAGATACGCAGTATTTT.

This sequence joins TRBV9 and TRBJ1-1; the match to TRBD1 covers 10 bases. The CDR3 totals 18 residues. Per the germline V gene, CDR1 is SGDLS and CDR2 is YYNGEE. V shed 2 bases, J shed 0 bases, and the junction held 10 bases outside the gene matches. The CDR3, as DNA: TGTGCCAGCAGCGTCGGAGCGGGACAGGGGCAGTTGAACACTGAAGCTTTCTTT. This codes for CASSVGAGQGQLNTEAFF.

V is TRBV24-1 and J is TRBJ2-2; tentative D call: TRBD2 (6 bases). The germline V gene encodes CDR1 KGHDR and CDR2 SFDVKD. V was cut by 3 bases and J by 1 base, with 11 bases left in between. CDR3 length: 16 amino acids. For the CDR3, the DNA is TGTGCCACCAGTGATACCGGGCGGGGGAACACCGGGGAGCTGTTTTTT. This codes for CATSDTGRGNTGELFF.

This clone occurred once. The chain is built from TRBV2 and TRBJ2-2; weak D call: TRBD1 (6 bases). This CDR3 spans 14 amino acids. Trimming shortened V by 7 bases and J by 4 bases, and 13 bases separated the two germline ends. Germline CDR1 is SNHLY and CDR2 is FYNNEI. The CDR3 DNA sequence: TGTGCCAGCAACCAGGGGCGAAGCACCGGGGAGCTGTTTTTT. This codes for CASNQGRSTGELFF.

This chain uses TRBV7-3 with TRBJ1-1, with D uncertain. The ends were cut back, 3 bases at V and 0 bases at J, with 8 bases in the middle. Germline CDR1 reads SGHTA; CDR2 reads FQGTGA. The CDR3 has 14 amino acids. This CDR3 reads CASSFQSVNTEAFF. CDR3 coding DNA: TGTGCCAGCAGCTTCCAAAGCGTGAACACTGAAGCTTTCTTT.

The chain recombines TRBV5-3 with TRBJ2-5; maybe TRBD2 (6 bases). TRBV5-3 is identified as an open reading frame with a role that is uncertain. V lost 4 bases to trimming and J lost 3 bases, with 16 bases between them. CDR3 size: 15 residues. The CDR3 loop reads CARSGNGGIKETQYF. In DNA, the CDR3 is TGTGCCAGAAGCGGGAATGGGGGGATTAAAGAGACCCAGTACTTC.